This passage covers 27 T cell receptor beta chains from one sample sequenced in a study of cytomegalovirus exposure and HLA in healthy donors listed by TCRdb under 2017. Library prep was done by the immunoSEQ multiplex PCR assay. The multiplex PCR relied on a mix of 60 forward primers for TCR Vbeta segments and 13 reverse primers for TCR Jbeta segments. Held by TCRdb, this immuneACCESS table contains in-frame sequences only and omits some clones. Under half of the omission traces to an unresolved V gene where checked; the cause of the rest is unknown. Across this sample there are over 150,000 clones, with around 80% seen only once. The leading ten clones occupy under 5% of the sample. Sequences were obtained from PBMCs. These receptors all stem from a man between 18 and 35 years old in good health and CMV-seronegative.

This clone occurred once. The chain recombines TRBV6-1 with TRBJ2-7; D is uncertain. This CDR3 is built from 15 residues. Trimming left V 6 bases short and J 2 bases short, with 17 bases between. Germline V gene data show CDR1 as MNHNS and CDR2 as SASEGT. CDR3 DNA: TGTGCCAGCAGAATTGGCGGCCAACTACCCTACGAGCAGTACTTC. It is translated as CASRIGGQLPYEQYF.

V and J are TRBV29-1 and TRBJ1-1, with D perhaps matching TRBD1 (6 bases). The CDR3 sequence is 13 residues long. Trimming removed 5 bases from V and 2 bases from J, with 12 bases in between. Germline V gene sequence: CDR1 SQVTM, CDR2 ANQGSEA. CDR3 nucleotide sequence: TGCAGCGTTCTTCCGGGGGGCAACACTGAAGCTTTCTTT. It is translated as CSVLPGGNTEAFF.

The rearrangement uses TRBV7-9 and TRBJ2-2; TRBD2 matches at 8 bases. V shed 4 bases and J 6 bases; nucleotides not matched to a gene: 7. The CDR3 length is 15 residues. Looked up from germline, CDR1 is SEHNR and CDR2 is FQNEAQ (reference sequence). CDR3 nucleotides: TGTGCCAGCAGCTCACCCGGGGGGGCCTCCGGGGAGCTGTTTTTT. This codes for CASSSPGGASGELFF.

This sequence joins TRBV6-5 and TRBJ2-7; possibly TRBD1 for D (6 bases). This CDR3 spans 14 amino acids. The germline V gene encodes CDR1 MNHEY and CDR2 SVGAGI. Trimming removed 6 bases from V and 8 bases from J, with 20 bases in between. CDR3 region: CASRTRTTGTQQYF. In DNA, the CDR3 is TGTGCCAGCAGAACGCGTACCACAGGGACCCAGCAGTACTTC.

The V gene is TRBV7-9, the J gene TRBJ2-7, with a tentative D call TRBD2 (5 bases). Looked up from germline, CDR1 is SEHNR and CDR2 is FQNEAQ (reference sequence). The CDR3 consists of 15 residues. The germline V and J ends were trimmed by 1 base and 5 bases, with 15 bases remaining between them. CDR3 sequence reads: CASSLGNGVPHEQYF. CDR3 DNA sequence: TGTGCCAGCAGCTTAGGTAACGGGGTACCCCACGAGCAGTACTTC.

This chain uses TRBV28 with TRBJ2-5, with D perhaps matching TRBD1 (6 bases). The CDR3 extends over 13 amino acids. Germline assignment: CDR1 MDHEN and CDR2 SYDVKM. V was cut by 9 bases and J by 3 bases, with 14 bases left in between. The DNA of the CDR3 is TGTGCCAGTAGCAGGGGCAGAGAAGAGACCCAGTACTTC. Translation: CASSRGREETQYF.

The chain combines TRBV5-1 with TRBJ1-4; D might be TRBD1 (5 bases). Germline loops: CDR1 SGHRS, CDR2 YFSETQ. The V end was cut by 3 bases, the J end by 4 bases, with 10 bases between. The CDR3 loop spans 14 amino acids. CDR3 protein: CASSSAGGNEKLFF. The CDR3 DNA reads TGCGCCAGCAGCTCCGCCGGGGGTAATGAAAAACTGTTTTTT. The variable domain in full, completed from reference TRBV5-1 and TRBJ1-4, reads KAGVTQTPRYLIKTRGQQVTLSCSPISGHRSVSWYQQTPGQGLQFLFEYFSETQRNKGNFPGRFSGRQFSNSRSEMNVSTLELGDSALYLCASSSAGGNEKLFFGSGTQLSVL.

V is TRBV7-8 and J is TRBJ2-7; 10 bases map to TRBD1. The V segment lost 3 bases and the J segment 0 bases; nucleotides outside the gene matches: 8. The CDR3 covers 17 residues. CDR1 is SGHVS, CDR2 FQNEAQ, per germline. CDR3: CASSFRDRGIDSYEQYF. CDR3 bases: TGTGCCAGCAGCTTCCGGGACAGGGGTATTGACTCCTACGAGCAGTACTTC. The entire variable domain, with the rest obtained from reference TRBV7-8 and TRBJ2-7, is as follows: GAGVSQSPRYKVAKRGQDVALRCDPISGHVSLFWYQQALGQGPEFLTYFQNEAQLDKSGLPSDRFFAERPEGSVSTLKIQRTQQEDSAVYLCASSFRDRGIDSYEQYFGPGTRLTVT.

The chain couples TRBV5-4 to TRBJ1-2; a weak D match, TRBD1 (6 bases). Trimming cost V 1 base and J 8 bases, with 9 bases left between them. CDR1 is SGHNT and CDR2 is YYREEE in the germline V gene (reference sequence). The CDR3 totals 12 residues. CDR3 sequence (DNA): TGTGCCAGCAGCTTGTCTGGGACAGGCTACACCTTC. Its protein product is CASSLSGTGYTF.

This clone was seen once. The chain is built from TRBV28 and TRBJ1-5; tentative D call: TRBD1 (6 bases). V was shortened by 4 bases and J by 6 bases, with 10 bases between the two germline ends. The CDR3 extends over 13 amino acids. CDR1 and CDR2 (germline): MDHEN, SYDVKM. CDR3 nucleotides: TGTGCCAGCAGTTGGGGGGGGGCTCAGCCCCAGCATTTT. Its protein product is CASSWGGAQPQHF.

CDR3 DNA sequence: TGTGCCAGCAGTTCCACAGGGAAAGAGACCCAGTACTTC. It yields the protein CASSSTGKETQYF. J is TRBJ2-5 and V is TRBV28, with a tentative D call TRBD1 (6 bases). The V gene lost 4 bases and the J gene lost 3 bases, with 9 bases spanning the gap. Germline CDR1 MDHEN, CDR2 SYDVKM. This CDR3 has 13 residues.

The V gene is TRBV5-1, the J gene TRBJ2-2; TRBD2 is a possible D gene (6 bases). The CDR3 is 15 amino acids. Per the germline V gene, CDR1 is SGHRS and CDR2 is YFSETQ. With 3 bases removed from V and 5 bases from J, the gap between germline ends came to 14 bases. CDR3: CASSSYFGLTGELFF. In nucleotides, the CDR3 is TGCGCCAGCAGCTCTTACTTCGGACTAACCGGGGAGCTGTTTTTT.

This chain links TRBV7-9 with TRBJ1-6, with D perhaps TRBD1 (5 bases). The CDR3 extends over 15 amino acids. The V end was cut by 4 bases, the J end by 9 bases, with 16 bases between. The germline V gene encodes CDR1 SEHNR and CDR2 FQNEAQ (reference sequence). CDR3 DNA sequence: TGTGCCAGCAGCTCCGGCCGGGACTTCGGTTCACCCCTCCACTTT. Protein: CASSSGRDFGSPLHF.

The rearrangement links TRBV6-5 to TRBJ2-1; the D gene is possibly TRBD2 (6 bases). Germline V lookup: CDR1 MNHEY, CDR2 SVGAGI. The CDR3 extends over 15 amino acids. V dropped 5 bases and J dropped 4 bases, with 15 bases sitting between them. CDR3 nucleotides: TGTGCCAGCAGTCCCCCCGCGGGGAGATACAATGAGCAGTTCTTC. Its translation is CASSPPAGRYNEQFF.

This clone has only one observation. The chain is built from TRBV15 and TRBJ1-5; D ambiguous. The V end lost 3 bases, the J end lost 1 base, and 4 bases lay between the germline ends. CDR3 length: 13 amino acids. Germline-derived CDR1 and CDR2 are LNHNV and YYDKDF (reference sequence). The CDR3 DNA sequence: TGTGCCACCAGCAGCAGAAGCAATCAGCCCCAGCATTTT. Residues: CATSSRSNQPQHF.

This clone was seen only a few times. The CDR3 loop is CASSGGPAQGEQYF. CDR3 nucleotides: TGCGCCAGCAGTGGGGGGCCCGCCCAAGGAGAGCAGTACTTC. The chain recombines TRBV10-1 with TRBJ2-5; tentative D call: TRBD1 (6 bases). The CDR3 loop spans 14 amino acids. Germline V lookup: CDR1 WNHNN, CDR2 SYGVQD (reference sequence). The germline V and J ends were trimmed by 4 bases and 11 bases, with 20 bases remaining between them.

The chain carries TRBV9 and TRBJ2-6, with D possibly TRBD2 on 6 matching bases. Germline CDR1 SGDLS, CDR2 YYNGEE. V dropped 4 bases and J dropped 4 bases, with 9 bases sitting between them. This CDR3 is 14 amino acids long. CDR3 residues: CASSRERGANVLTF. For the CDR3, the DNA is TGTGCCAGCAGCCGGGAGAGGGGGGCCAACGTCCTGACTTTC. Based on the CDR3 plus reference TRBV9 and TRBJ2-6, the full variable domain is DSGVTQTPKHLITATGQRVTLRCSPRSGDLSVYWYQQSLDQGLQFLIQYYNGEERAKGNILERFSAQQFPDLHSELNLSSLELGDSALYFCASSRERGANVLTFGAGSRLTVL.

The chain is built from TRBV10-1 and TRBJ1-2, with TRBD1 matching 12 bases. Per the germline V gene, CDR1 is WNHNN and CDR2 is SYGVQD (reference sequence). After removal of 9 bases from V and 6 bases from J, the junction contained 11 bases not matched to a gene. There are 15 residues in the CDR3. The CDR3 sequence: CARPSPGQGANGYTF. The CDR3 bases are TGCGCCAGGCCAAGTCCGGGACAGGGGGCGAATGGCTACACCTTC.

The V and J genes are TRBV4-2 and TRBJ2-3, with 7 positions matching TRBD2. The CDR3 runs to 13 residues. The trim removed 3 bases at V and 9 bases at J, leaving 6 bases unmatched. From germline, CDR1 is LGHNA and CDR2 YNFKEQ. In DNA form, the CDR3 reads TGTGCCAGCAGCCAGCCGACTAGCTGGACGCAGTATTTT. Protein: CASSQPTSWTQYF.

This clone was picked up one time. Written as DNA, the CDR3 is TGTGCCAGTAGTAAAGGTACCGGGGGCTCCTACGAGCAGTACTTC. It yields the protein CASSKGTGGSYEQYF. This chain links TRBV19 with TRBJ2-7, with D perhaps matching TRBD2 (6 bases). CDR1 and CDR2 (germline): LNHDA, SQIVND (reference sequence). V shed 4 bases and J shed 0 bases, with 13 bases lying between them. The CDR3 is 15 amino acids. Using reference TRBV19 and TRBJ2-7 for the parts outside the CDR3, the full variable domain is DGGITQSPKYLFRKEGQNVTLSCEQNLNHDAMYWYRQDPGQGLRLIYYSQIVNDFQKGDIAEGYSVSREKKESFPLTVTSAQKNPTAFYLCASSKGTGGSYEQYFGPGTRLTVT.

This rearrangement joins TRBV5-1 to TRBJ1-1; 9 positions agree with TRBD1. V trimming: 4 bases; J trimming: 0 bases; junction bases outside the gene matches: 10. This CDR3 comprises 17 residues. The V gene's germline CDR1 is SGHRS and CDR2 YFSETQ. This chain's CDR3 is CASSVGTGLSMNTEAFF. The CDR3 region has the DNA TGCGCCAGCAGCGTCGGGACAGGGCTAAGTATGAACACTGAAGCTTTCTTT.

This chain links TRBV2 with TRBJ2-1; 10 nucleotides agree with TRBD2. The V segment lost 3 bases and the J segment 7 bases; nucleotides outside the gene matches: 9. CDR1 SNHLY and CDR2 FYNNEI come from the germline V gene. The CDR3 length is 16 residues. CDR3 amino acids: CASSEGLAGVGNEQFF. CDR3 nucleotides: TGTGCCAGCAGTGAGGGGCTAGCGGGAGTAGGTAATGAGCAGTTCTTC.

In the case of this clone: One end of the junction fails to match germline, which may point to a read error. This chain connects TRBV4-1 to TRBJ1-4; TRBD1 is a possible D gene (5 bases). CDR1 and CDR2 from the germline V gene are MGHRA and YSYEKL. CDR3 length: 14 residues. This CDR3 is CASSQVGTTEKLFF. The CDR3 DNA follows: TGCGCCAGCAGCCAAGTAGGGACTACTGAAAAACTGTTTTTT.

This clone was counted between two and nine times. Other DNA variants within this sample encode the same CDR3. V and J are TRBV15 and TRBJ1-1; D gene uncertain. Germline CDR1 and CDR2: LNHNV and YYDKDF (reference sequence). The CDR3 is made up of 13 amino acids. Deletions cut 0 bases from V and 6 bases from J, with 8 bases between. The CDR3 DNA is TGTGCCACCAGCAGAGACGACATCGCTGAAGCTTTCTTT. As protein: CATSRDDIAEAFF.

The J gene is TRBJ1-1, the V gene TRBV11-2; TRBD1 is a possible D gene (6 bases). The germline CDR1 and CDR2 sequences are SGHAT and FQNNGV. The CDR3 is 14 amino acids. Trimming left V 5 bases short and J 7 bases short, with 17 bases between. The CDR3 here is CASSTGQSSGEAFF. Here the CDR3 DNA reads TGTGCCAGCAGCACCGGACAGTCTTCGGGTGAAGCTTTCTTT.

The CDR3 loop is CASSGLAGGPADEQFF. The CDR3 DNA reads as TGTGCCAGCAGTGGACTAGCGGGGGGGCCGGCAGATGAGCAGTTCTTC. This chain links TRBV2 with TRBJ2-1; 14 nucleotides align to TRBD2. Per germline, CDR1 SNHLY and CDR2 FYNNEI. The CDR3 is made up of 16 amino acids. Trimming removed 4 bases from V and 8 bases from J; junction bases left unmatched: 7.

A note on this clone: One junction end disagrees with the germline gene, perhaps due to a read error. This chain joins TRBV7-9 and TRBJ2-3, with 8 positions matching TRBD2. CDR1 and CDR2 (germline): SEHNR, FQNEAQ (reference sequence). The CDR3 totals 16 residues. The CDR3 spells CASTLQSGRAGDTQYF. The CDR3 nucleotides read TGTGCCAGCACCTTACAGTCCGGGAGGGCCGGAGATACGCAGTATTTT.